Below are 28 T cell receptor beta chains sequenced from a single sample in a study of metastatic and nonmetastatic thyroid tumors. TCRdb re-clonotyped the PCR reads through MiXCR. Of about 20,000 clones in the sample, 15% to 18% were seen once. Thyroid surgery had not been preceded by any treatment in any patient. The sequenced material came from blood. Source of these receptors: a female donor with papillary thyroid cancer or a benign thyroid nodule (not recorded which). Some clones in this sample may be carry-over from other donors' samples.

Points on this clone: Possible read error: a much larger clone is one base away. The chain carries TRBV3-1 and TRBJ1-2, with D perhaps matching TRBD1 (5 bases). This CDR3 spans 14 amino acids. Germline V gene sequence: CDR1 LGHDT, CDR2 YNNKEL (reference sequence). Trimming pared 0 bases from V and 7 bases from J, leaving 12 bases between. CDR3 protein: CASSQDGRAGGYTF. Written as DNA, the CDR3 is TGTGCCAGCAGCCAAGATGGCAGGGCAGGTGGCTACACCTTC.

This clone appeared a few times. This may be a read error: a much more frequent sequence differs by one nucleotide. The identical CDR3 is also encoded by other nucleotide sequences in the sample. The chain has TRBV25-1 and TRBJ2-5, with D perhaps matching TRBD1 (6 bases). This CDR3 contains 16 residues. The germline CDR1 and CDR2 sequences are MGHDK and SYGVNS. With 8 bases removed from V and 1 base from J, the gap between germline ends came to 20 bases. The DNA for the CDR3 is TGTGCCAGCGGAACCCTCTTACAGGGTCCCCAAGAGACCCAGTACTTC. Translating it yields CASGTLLQGPQETQYF.

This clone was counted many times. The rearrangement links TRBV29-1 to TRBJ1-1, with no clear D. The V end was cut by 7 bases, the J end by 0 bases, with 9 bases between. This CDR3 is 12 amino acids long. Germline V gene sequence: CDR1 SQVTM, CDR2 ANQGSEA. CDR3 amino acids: CSANRLNTEAFF. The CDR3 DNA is TGCAGCGCTAATAGGCTGAACACTGAAGCTTTCTTT.

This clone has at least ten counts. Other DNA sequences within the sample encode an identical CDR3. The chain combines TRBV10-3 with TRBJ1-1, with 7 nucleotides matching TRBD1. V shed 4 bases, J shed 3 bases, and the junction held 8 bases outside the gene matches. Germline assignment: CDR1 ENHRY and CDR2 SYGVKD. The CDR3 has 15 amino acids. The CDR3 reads CAISAGTAYDTEAFF. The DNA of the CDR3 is TGTGCCATCAGTGCTGGGACAGCCTACGACACTGAAGCTTTCTTT.

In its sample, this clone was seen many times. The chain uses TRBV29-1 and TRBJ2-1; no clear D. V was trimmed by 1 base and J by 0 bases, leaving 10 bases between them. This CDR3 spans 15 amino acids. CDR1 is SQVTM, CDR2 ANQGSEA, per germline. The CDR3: CSVEGHPDSYNEQFF. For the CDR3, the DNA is TGCAGCGTTGAAGGACATCCAGACTCCTACAATGAGCAGTTCTTC.

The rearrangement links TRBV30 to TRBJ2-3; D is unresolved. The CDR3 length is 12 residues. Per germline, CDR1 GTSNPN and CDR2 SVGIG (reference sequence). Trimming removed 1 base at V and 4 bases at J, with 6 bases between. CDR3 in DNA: TGTGCCTGGAGTGCCCATGCAGATACGCAGTATTTT. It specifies CAWSAHADTQYF.

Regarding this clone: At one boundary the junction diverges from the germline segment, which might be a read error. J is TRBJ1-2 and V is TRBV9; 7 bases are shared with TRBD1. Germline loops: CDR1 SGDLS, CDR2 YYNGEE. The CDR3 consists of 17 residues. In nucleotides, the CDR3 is TGTGCCATCAGCGTAGACGTGTCCGGTTGGACAGGTGGAGGCTACACCTTC. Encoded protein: CAISVDVSGWTGGGYTF.

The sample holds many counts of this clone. CDR3 in amino acids: CASSEQGAFDEQFF. CDR3 nucleotide sequence: TGTGCCAGCAGCGAGCAGGGGGCTTTCGATGAGCAGTTCTTC. The chain carries TRBV11-3 and TRBJ2-1; TRBD1 matches 8 bases. The CDR3 runs 14 residues. With 5 bases clipped from V and 8 bases from J, the junction kept 8 bases outside the gene matches. CDR1 SGHNT and CDR2 YENEEA come from the germline V gene.

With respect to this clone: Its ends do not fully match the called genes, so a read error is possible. This CDR3 reads CVTGRGYYEKYF. The CDR3 DNA is TGTGTCACCGGCAGGGGCTACTACGAGAAGTACTTC. V usage is TRBV28 and J usage is TRBJ2-7; D perhaps matches TRBD1 (6 bases). Germline CDR1 reads MDHEN; CDR2 reads SYDVKM. CDR3 length equals 12 residues.

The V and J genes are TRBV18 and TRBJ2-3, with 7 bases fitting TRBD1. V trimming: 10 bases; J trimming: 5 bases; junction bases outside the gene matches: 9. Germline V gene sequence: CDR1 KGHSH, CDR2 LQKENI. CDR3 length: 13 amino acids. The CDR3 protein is CATRQGSEDTQYF. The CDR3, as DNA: TGTGCCACGCGACAGGGTTCGGAAGATACGCAGTATTTT. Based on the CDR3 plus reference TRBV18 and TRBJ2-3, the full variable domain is NAGVMQNPRHLVRRRGQEARLRCSPMKGHSHVYWYRQLPEEGLKFMVYLQKENIIDESGMPKERFSAEFPKEGPSILRIQQVVRGDSAAYFCATRQGSEDTQYFGPGTRLTVL.

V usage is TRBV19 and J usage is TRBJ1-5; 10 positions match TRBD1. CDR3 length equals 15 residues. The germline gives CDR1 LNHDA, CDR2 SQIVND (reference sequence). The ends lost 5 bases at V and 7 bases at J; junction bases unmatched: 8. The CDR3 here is CASSDRDRGGQPQHF. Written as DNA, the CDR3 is TGTGCCAGTAGTGACCGGGACAGGGGAGGACAGCCCCAGCATTTT. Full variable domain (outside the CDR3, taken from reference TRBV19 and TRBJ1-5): DGGITQSPKYLFRKEGQNVTLSCEQNLNHDAMYWYRQDPGQGLRLIYYSQIVNDFQKGDIAEGYSVSREKKESFPLTVTSAQKNPTAFYLCASSDRDRGGQPQHFGDGTRLSIL.

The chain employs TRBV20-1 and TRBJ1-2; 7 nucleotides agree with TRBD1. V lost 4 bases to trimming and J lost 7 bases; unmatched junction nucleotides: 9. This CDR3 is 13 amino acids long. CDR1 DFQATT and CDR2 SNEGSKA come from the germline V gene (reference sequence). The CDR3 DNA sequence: TGCAGTGCTATAGCTCGGACAGGTAGTGGCTACACCTTC. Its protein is CSAIARTGSGYTF.

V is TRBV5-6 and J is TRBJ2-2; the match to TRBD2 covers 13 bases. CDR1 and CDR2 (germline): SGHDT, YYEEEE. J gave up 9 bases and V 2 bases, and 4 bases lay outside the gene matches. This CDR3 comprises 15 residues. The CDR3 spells CASSLLAGGPRELFF. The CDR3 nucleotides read TGTGCCAGCAGCTTACTAGCGGGGGGGCCGCGGGAGCTGTTTTTT.

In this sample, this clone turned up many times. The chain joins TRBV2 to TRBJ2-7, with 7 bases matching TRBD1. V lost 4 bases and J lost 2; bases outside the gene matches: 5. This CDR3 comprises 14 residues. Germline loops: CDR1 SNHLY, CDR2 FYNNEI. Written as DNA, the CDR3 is TGTGCCAGCAGTGGGGACAGAGTTCCCTACGAGCAGTACTTC. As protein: CASSGDRVPYEQYF.

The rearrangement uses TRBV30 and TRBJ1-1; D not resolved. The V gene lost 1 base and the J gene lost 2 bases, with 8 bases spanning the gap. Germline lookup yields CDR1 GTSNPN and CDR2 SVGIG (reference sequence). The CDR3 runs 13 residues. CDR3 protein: CAWSATRNTEAFF. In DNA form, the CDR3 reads TGTGCCTGGAGTGCGACCAGAAACACTGAAGCTTTCTTT.

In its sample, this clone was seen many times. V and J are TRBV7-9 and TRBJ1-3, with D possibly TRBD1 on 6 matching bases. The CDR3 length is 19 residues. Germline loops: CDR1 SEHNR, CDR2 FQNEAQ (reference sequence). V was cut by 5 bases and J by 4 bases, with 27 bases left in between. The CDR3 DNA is TGTGCCAGCAGCCACCGCCCGGGGGCAGGTCCGGCTGGAGGAAACACCATATATTTT. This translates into CASSHRPGAGPAGGNTIYF.

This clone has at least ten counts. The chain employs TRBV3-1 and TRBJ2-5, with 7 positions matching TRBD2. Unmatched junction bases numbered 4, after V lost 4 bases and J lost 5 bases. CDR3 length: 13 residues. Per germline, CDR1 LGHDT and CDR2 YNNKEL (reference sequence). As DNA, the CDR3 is TGTGCCAGCAGCCGGACTAGTTGGGAGACCCAGTACTTC. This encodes CASSRTSWETQYF.

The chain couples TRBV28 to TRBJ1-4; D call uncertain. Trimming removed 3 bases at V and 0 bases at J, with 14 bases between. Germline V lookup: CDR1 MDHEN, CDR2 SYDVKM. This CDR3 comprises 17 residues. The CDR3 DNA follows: TGTGCCAGCAGTTTGTGCGACCTCCGTGCAACTAATGAAAAACTGTTTTTT. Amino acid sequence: CASSLCDLRATNEKLFF.

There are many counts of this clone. Here the CDR3 reads CATSDLRDDPSGELFF. The CDR3, as DNA: TGTGCCACCAGTGATTTGAGGGACGACCCCTCCGGGGAGCTGTTTTTT. The V call is TRBV24-1, the J call TRBJ2-2, with D perhaps assigned TRBD1 or TRBD2 (5 bases each). This CDR3 has 16 residues. Germline CDR1 is KGHDR and CDR2 is SFDVKD. The V end was cut by 0 bases, the J end by 6 bases, with 13 bases between.

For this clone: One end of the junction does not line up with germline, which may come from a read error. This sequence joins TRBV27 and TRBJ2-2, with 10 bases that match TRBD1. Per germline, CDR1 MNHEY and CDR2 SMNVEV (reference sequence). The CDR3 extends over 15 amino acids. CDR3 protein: CDSRAWDRGAGELFF. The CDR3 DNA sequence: TGTGACAGCCGGGCCTGGGACAGGGGTGCCGGGGAGCTGTTTTTT.

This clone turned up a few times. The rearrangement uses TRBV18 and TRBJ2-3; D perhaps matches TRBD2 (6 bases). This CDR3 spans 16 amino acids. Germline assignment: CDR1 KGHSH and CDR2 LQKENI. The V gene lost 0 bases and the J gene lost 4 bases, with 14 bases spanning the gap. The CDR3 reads CASSPPRRAGSDTQYF. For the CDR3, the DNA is TGTGCCAGCTCACCACCGCGAAGGGCGGGGTCAGATACGCAGTATTTT.

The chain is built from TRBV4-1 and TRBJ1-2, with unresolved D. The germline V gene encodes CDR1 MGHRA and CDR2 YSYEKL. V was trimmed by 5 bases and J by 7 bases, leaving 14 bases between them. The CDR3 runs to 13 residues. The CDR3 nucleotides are TGCGCCAGCAGCGAAAGGGCAGCCGGTGGCTACACCTTC. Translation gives CASSERAAGGYTF.

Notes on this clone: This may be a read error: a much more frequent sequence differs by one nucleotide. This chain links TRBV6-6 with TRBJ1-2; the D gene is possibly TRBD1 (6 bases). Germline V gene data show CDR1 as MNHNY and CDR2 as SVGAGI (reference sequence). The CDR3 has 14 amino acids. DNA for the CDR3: TGTGCCGGCAGTTACGGGGGGGCCGGGTATGGCTACACCTTC. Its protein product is CAGSYGGAGYGYTF.

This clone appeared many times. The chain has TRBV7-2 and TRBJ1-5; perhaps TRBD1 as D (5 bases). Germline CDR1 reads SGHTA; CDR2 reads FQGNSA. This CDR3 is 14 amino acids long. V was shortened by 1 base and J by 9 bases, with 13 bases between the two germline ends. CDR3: CASSLGSRTLPQHF. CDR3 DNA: TGTGCCAGCAGCTTAGGTTCAAGGACACTGCCCCAGCATTTT.

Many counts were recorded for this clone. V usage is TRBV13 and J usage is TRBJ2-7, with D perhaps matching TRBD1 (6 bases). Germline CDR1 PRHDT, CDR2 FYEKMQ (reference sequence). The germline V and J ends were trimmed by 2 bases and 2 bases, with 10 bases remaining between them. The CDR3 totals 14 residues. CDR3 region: CASSLRDTPYEQYF. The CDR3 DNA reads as TGTGCCAGCAGCTTAAGGGACACCCCCTACGAGCAGTACTTC.

The DNA of the CDR3 is TGCAGTGCTAGGTCCCTGGGGGATGTTGATAATGAGCAGTTCTTC. Translation gives CSARSLGDVDNEQFF. V usage is TRBV20-1 and J usage is TRBJ2-1, with D perhaps assigned TRBD1 or TRBD2 (5 bases each). Germline CDR1 and CDR2: DFQATT and SNEGSKA (reference sequence). V was shortened by 3 bases and J by 7 bases, with 19 bases between the two germline ends. This CDR3 has 15 amino acids.

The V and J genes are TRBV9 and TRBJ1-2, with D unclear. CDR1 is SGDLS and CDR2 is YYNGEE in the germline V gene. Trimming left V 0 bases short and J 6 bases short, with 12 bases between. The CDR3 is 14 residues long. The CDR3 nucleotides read TGTGCCAGCAGCGTAGGGACCCTAAACGATGGCTACACCTTC. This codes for CASSVGTLNDGYTF.

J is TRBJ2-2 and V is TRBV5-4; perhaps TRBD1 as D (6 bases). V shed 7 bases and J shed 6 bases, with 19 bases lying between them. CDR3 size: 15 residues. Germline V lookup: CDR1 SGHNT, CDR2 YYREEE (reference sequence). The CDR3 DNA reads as TGTGCCAGCGGTCAGGACAGTCCTCACTCCGGGGAGCTGTTTTTT. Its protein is CASGQDSPHSGELFF.